The rows below give T cell receptor beta chains drawn from one sample of a study of CD8+CD57+ T cells in acquired aplastic anemia. TCRdb ran MiXCR on the reads and lists one entry per CDR3 protein. Among hundreds of thousands of distinct CDR3 sequences, about two thirds were seen once, and the ten largest hold 4%. The sample comprised sorted CD4+, CD8+, or CD8+CD57+ T cells (not recorded which) from PBMCs. These receptors all come from a human donor in good health, serving as a control. The CDR3 runs from the conserved cysteine through the conserved F or W. A D gene is named only where the DNA matches it firmly.

TRBV20-1	NA	TRBJ2-1	CSATGEGARYNEQFF
TRBV19	NA	TRBJ1-2	CATSGGQIDGYTF
TRBV11-2	TRBD1	TRBJ1-2	CASSLGRGPDYGYTF
TRBV20-1	NA	TRBJ1-2	CSVDGWGRGGNGYTF
TRBV20-1	NA	TRBJ1-2	CSARRILWETSYYGYTF
TRBV4-3	TRBD1	TRBJ1-2	CASSQIPDRGHGYTF
TRBV14	NA	TRBJ2-1	CASSQDLRLARYEQFF
TRBV7-2	NA	TRBJ2-7	CASSSYRETSEQYF
TRBV29-1	NA	TRBJ1-2	CSAREKQGIYGYTF
TRBV15	NA	TRBJ1-5	CATSRALAGVGQPQHF
TRBV7-9	NA	TRBJ1-5	CASSLARVTSQQFHF
TRBV9	NA	TRBJ1-4	CASRQSKGLLFF
TRBV7-8	TRBD1	TRBJ2-7	CASSALRDSLQYF
TRBV10-3	NA	TRBJ1-3	CAISGDRRQGNTIYF
TRBV6-6	NA	TRBJ2-3	CASSLQPSDTQYF
TRBV5-6	NA	TRBJ1-2	CASSLGGFGDYGYTF
TRBV19	NA	TRBJ1-6	CASSIKASNSPLHF
TRBV7-3	NA	TRBJ2-2	CASSKVRRGGQLFF
TRBV7-2	TRBD1	TRBJ2-1	CASSVGTEYNEQFF
TRBV7-9	NA	TRBJ1-1	CASSLTSKLPQPFF
TRBV20-1	TRBD1	TRBJ1-1	CSAGGTVNTEAFF
TRBV7-6	NA	TRBJ2-7	CASSLGGQSGSYEQYF
TRBV12-3/TRBV12-4	NA	TRBJ2-7	CASSSGWSYEQYF
TRBV20-1	TRBD1	TRBJ1-5	CSATGQSHSKHF
TRBV12-3/TRBV12-4	TRBD1	TRBJ1-3	CASSDRGSISSGNTIYF
TRBV13	TRBD2	TRBJ2-1	CTSTTSGNEQFF
TRBV19	NA	TRBJ1-6	CASSPQTGERSPHHF
TRBV20-1	NA	TRBJ1-5	CSASRDGAYEHF
TRBV7-8	NA	TRBJ1-2	CASSLESVTNEGFTF
TRBV5-8	TRBD2	TRBJ2-3	CASSLGRTSGGNTDTQYF
TRBV6-5	NA	TRBJ1-2	CASRNRYGYTF
TRBV24-1	TRBD1	TRBJ2-3	CATSAFDRGTDTQYF
TRBV2	NA	TRBJ2-7	CASRRGLQNTIQYF
TRBV6-4	TRBD1	TRBJ1-6	CASSVDRGESPLHF
TRBV24-1	NA	TRBJ2-1	CATNPPLGQENTEPFF
TRBV29-1	TRBD1	TRBJ2-7	CSVGQGFNERYF
TRBV2	TRBD2	TRBJ2-1	CASSYSVSGGAADEQFF
TRBV7-2	NA	TRBJ2-7	CASSLPGGGPPYEQYF
TRBV3-1	NA	TRBJ1-2	CASSHADRGAYGYTF
TRBV20-1	NA	TRBJ2-2	CSARLQEVTGELFF